The rows below give T cell receptor beta chains drawn from one sample of a study of human CD8 memory T cell subsets. TCRdb reprocessed the 5' RACE reads; each CDR3 protein has one entry and no DNA is given. This sample lists roughly 5,000 distinct CDR3 sequences; its ten largest clones have 17%. Material: CD8+ T cells from PBMCs. These receptors originate from a human donor in good health. Both conserved end residues are part of each CDR3. Some rows mark clone size as missing; the rest say once, few, many or name a class of expanded clone.

j_call	v_call	clone_size	cdr3_aa
TRBJ2-7	TRBV2	.	CASQTGSGYEQYF
TRBJ2-3	TRBV7-8	.	CASSLEGGEDPDTQYF
TRBJ2-3	TRBV14	.	CASSHFRDRDTQYF
TRBJ2-2	TRBV15	.	CATSRGTGELFF
TRBJ2-7	TRBV28	.	CASNPGPFYEQYF
TRBJ2-7	TRBV7-9	.	CASSLQTGGSEQYF
TRBJ2-7	TRBV20-1	medium-sized	CSARSPLAGYEQYF
TRBJ1-1	TRBV25-1	.	CASTDRGGTEAFF
TRBJ2-1	TRBV4-1	.	CASSQEGTPFF
TRBJ2-1	TRBV23-1	medium-sized	CASSPICPVRLAGDYNEQFF
TRBJ1-2	TRBV12-3/TRBV12-4	large	CASSPTGNGYTF
TRBJ2-1	TRBV19	.	CASSISTSYNEQFF
TRBJ2-7	TRBV4-3	.	CASSLTAGTAYEQYF
TRBJ2-1	TRBV7-9	.	CASSLPSGGEQFF
TRBJ1-5	TRBV6-2/TRBV6-3	.	CASSPRDRSNQPQHF
TRBJ2-7	TRBV20-1	medium-sized	CSARRQYEQYF
TRBJ2-5	TRBV27	.	CASSFGPRRGTQYF
TRBJ2-3	TRBV2	.	CASSATLVLAGGRDTQYF
TRBJ2-5	TRBV5-1	.	CASSARGRDQETQYF
TRBJ2-1	TRBV28	.	CASSLKGRDEQFF
TRBJ2-1	TRBV29-1	medium-sized	CSVVASGTEQFF
TRBJ2-7	TRBV7-9	.	CASSLGREGYEQYF
TRBJ2-3	TRBV12-3/TRBV12-4	.	CASSLGLSSTDTQYF
TRBJ1-2	TRBV6-1	.	CASSEGTEIGYTF
TRBJ2-1	TRBV5-1	.	CASSLTREEFF
TRBJ2-3	TRBV5-5	.	CASSPEETQYF
TRBJ2-7	TRBV6-2/TRBV6-3	.	CASVLSGAYEQYF
TRBJ2-4	TRBV4-3	medium-sized	CASSQDRVEGGRDIQYF
TRBJ2-7	TRBV12-3/TRBV12-4	medium-sized	CASRNGLGNEQYF
TRBJ2-2	TRBV11-2	.	CASSLRATSWGVNTGELFF
TRBJ1-4	TRBV7-9	medium-sized	CASSSGQEGKLFF
TRBJ1-2	TRBV28	.	CASSLGDRVYGYTF
TRBJ2-7	TRBV28	.	CASSSRDSYEQYF
TRBJ2-1	TRBV13	.	CASSPPLGLAGGNEQFF
TRBJ2-1	TRBV20-1	.	CSASHYLRVNEQFF
TRBJ1-1	TRBV4-1	.	CASSQDLTEAFF
TRBJ2-5	TRBV7-9	.	CASSPHSGSLRETQYF
TRBJ1-3	TRBV20-1	medium-sized	CSAAPTGSGNTIYF
TRBJ2-1	TRBV5-4	.	CASSPGAAGSNEQFF
TRBJ2-7	TRBV12-3/TRBV12-4	.	CASSSPADSYEQYF
TRBJ2-2	TRBV27	medium-sized	CASSWDGRTGELFF
TRBJ1-1	TRBV10-2	.	CASSESISLNTEAFF
TRBJ1-2	TRBV12-3/TRBV12-4	.	CASHGPVLGDYGYTF
TRBJ2-3	TRBV20-1	.	CSARDNLAGVLTDTQYF
TRBJ1-1	TRBV29-1	.	CSVEEGVNTEAFF
TRBJ2-3	TRBV4-3	medium-sized	CASSQEGPRETADTQYF
TRBJ2-1	TRBV3-1	medium-sized	CASGPTSGSIYEQFF